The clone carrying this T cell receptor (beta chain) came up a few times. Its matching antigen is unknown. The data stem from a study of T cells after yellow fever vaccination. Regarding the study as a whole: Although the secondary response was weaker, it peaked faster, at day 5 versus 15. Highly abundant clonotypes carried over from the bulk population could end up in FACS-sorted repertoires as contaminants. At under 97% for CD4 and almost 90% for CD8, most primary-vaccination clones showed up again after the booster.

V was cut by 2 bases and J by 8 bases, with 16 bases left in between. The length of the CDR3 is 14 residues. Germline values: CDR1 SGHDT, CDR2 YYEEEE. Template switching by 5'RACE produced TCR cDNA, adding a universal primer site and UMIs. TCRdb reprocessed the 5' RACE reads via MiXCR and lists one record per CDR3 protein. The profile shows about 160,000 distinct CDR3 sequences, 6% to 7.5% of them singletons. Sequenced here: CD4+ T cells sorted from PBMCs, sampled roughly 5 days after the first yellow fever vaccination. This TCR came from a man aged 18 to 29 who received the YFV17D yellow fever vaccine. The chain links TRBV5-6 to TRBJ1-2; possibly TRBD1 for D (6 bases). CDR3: CASSLITGGEGYTF. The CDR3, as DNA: TGTGCCAGCAGCTTAATTACGGGGGGCGAGGGCTACACCTTC.